This T cell receptor (beta chain) is from a study of identical twins. TCRdb redid the calling of the 5' RACE reads with MiXCR, one entry per CDR3 protein. The data contain about 480,000 distinct CDR3 sequences, approximately 15% of them seen just once; the ten biggest clones take up 0.5% to 0.65%. The CDR3 runs to 13 residues. Trimming pared 5 bases from V and 5 bases from J, leaving 12 bases between. This clonotype has ten or more counts. These data also featured in a second study, about yellow fever vaccine responses in identical twins.

V and J are TRBV12-3 or TRBV12-4 and TRBJ2-5; D possibly corresponds to TRBD1 (6 bases). The receptor's source is a woman aged 18-29 years in good health. The sequenced material came from CD4+ T cells sorted from blood. CDR3 sequence: CASSGDTAETQYF. Here the CDR3 DNA reads TGTGCCAGCAGTGGGGACACGGCGGAGACCCAGTACTTC.